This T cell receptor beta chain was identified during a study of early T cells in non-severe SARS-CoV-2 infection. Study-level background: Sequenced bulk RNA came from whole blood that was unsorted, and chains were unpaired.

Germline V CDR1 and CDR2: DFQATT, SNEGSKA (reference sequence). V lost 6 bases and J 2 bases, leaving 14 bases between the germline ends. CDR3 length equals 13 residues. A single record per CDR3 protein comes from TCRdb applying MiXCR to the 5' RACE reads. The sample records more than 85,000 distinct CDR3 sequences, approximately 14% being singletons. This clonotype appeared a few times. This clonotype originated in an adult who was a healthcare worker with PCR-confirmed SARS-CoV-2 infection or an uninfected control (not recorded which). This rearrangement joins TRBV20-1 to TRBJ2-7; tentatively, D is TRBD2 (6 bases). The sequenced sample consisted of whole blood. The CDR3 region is CSAERRGAYEQYF. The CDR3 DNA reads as TGCAGTGCCGAGCGGCGGGGAGCCTACGAGCAGTACTTC.